The T cell receptor beta chain described here comes from a study of blood T cell repertoires in COVID-19. Authors' processing steps: Amplifying reference gene primers gave estimates of nucleated cell counts. Assay: immunoSEQ multiplex PCR; the TCRdb copy retains only in-frame clones and omits some. V and J calls and clone size are as listed in that table; D and trimming were resolved from the DNA. The table has roughly 300,000 clones, around 92% seen once. The CDR3 loop spans 15 amino acids. Germline V gives CDR1 MNHEY, CDR2 SVGAGI. V was pared by 5 bases and J by 3 bases, with 5 bases of the junction left unmatched.

The TCR was taken from a man between 18 and 35 years old who had recovered from COVID-19. Material: peripheral blood. The genes are TRBV6-5 and TRBJ2-1; TRBD1 matches 9 bases. DNA of the CDR3: TGTGCCAGCAGTACCGAGGGACAGGGCTACAATGAGCAGTTCTTC. It yields the protein CASSTEGQGYNEQFF.